The text below deals with one T cell receptor (beta chain). Its antigen is currently not known. No base qualities exist here, and no much larger clone lies one base off it. The method was the immunoSEQ multiplex PCR assay. For the multiplex PCR, a mixture combining 60 forward primers for TCR Vbeta segments and 13 reverse primers for TCR Jbeta segments was used. A multiplex PCR assay on genomic DNA amplified the CDR3 region of rearranged TCR beta genes. Amplified TCR beta libraries were sequenced as 87-base-pair reads on the Illumina HiSeq System. As for the authors' bioinformatics: Across the 600 to 700 repertoires, a later analysis counted tens of millions of unique TCR beta chains, some 11 million of which were shared by at least two donors. Raw reads were error-corrected and collapsed into unique sequences with a nearest-neighbor algorithm that merged closely related sequences to remove PCR and sequencing errors. CDR3 sequences were aligned to IMGT reference sequences to assign V, D and J gene segments. For a sequence to be retained, at least a six-nucleotide match to both a V gene segment and a J gene segment was required. A rearrangement counted as productive if the CDR3 had no stop codons and remained in frame with V and J, and every other rearrangement counted as non-productive. Following IMGT convention, CDR3 was defined as the stretch from the second conserved V-encoded cysteine to the conserved J-encoded phenylalanine. In an earlier analysis of 587 of the donors, sequences lacking an unambiguous match to a single V gene segment were excluded. An earlier analysis of a few hundred of the donors classified V segments as functional when productive rearrangements were above 56.7% and as segregating when the standard deviation between donors was above 5%. A statistical classification framework was developed to diagnose cytomegalovirus status using the catalog of TCR beta chain sequences. V and J gene assignment, in a later analysis, came from comparing TCR nucleotide sequences with IMGT/GENE-DB human TR gene sequences. A later analysis assigned CDR3 sequences and most-parsimonious VDJ recombination scenarios with the TCRdist pipeline. In a later analysis, each TCR beta chain was defined by its CDR3 amino acid sequence together with its V-gene family, and reads lacking a unique V-gene family were excluded. To address suspected cross-contamination and a sequencing artifact, a later analysis removed around 600 highly shared, low-generation-probability nucleotide sequences. In a later analysis, a clonal expansion index for each public chain was calculated from normalized within-repertoire ranks of inferred template counts. Generation probabilities in a later analysis came from a VDJ recombination model fitted to out-of-frame rearrangements, and those results were checked against IGoR. In a later analysis, TCR-TCR, TCR-HLA and TCR-CMV co-occurrence was scored with hypergeometric tests, and a repertoire-size bias correction was applied to TCR pairs. In a later analysis, false discovery rates were estimated by permuting HLA or CMV assignments 20 times. A later analysis grouped co-occurring TCRs with DBSCAN, adding TCRdist sequence similarity when clustering within HLA-allele-positive subsets. For co-occurrence clustering, repertoires with fewer than 30,000 or more than 120,000 public chains were excluded, along with four or five repertoires with anomalous nucleotide sharing. The clones in this table, taken by TCRdb from immuneACCESS, are in-frame only. Not every clone is retained; where verified, under half of the shortfall comes from an unresolved V gene, and the cause of the rest is unknown. D and trimming come from the DNA, and the V and J calls and clone size come from that table. This sample lists 100,000 to 150,000 clones; roughly 78% were detected once. 1% of the sample is held by the ten biggest clonotypes.

The data stem from a study of cytomegalovirus exposure and HLA in healthy donors (dated by TCRdb to 2016 to 2017). In terms of the full investigation: In an earlier analysis of approximately 640 of the donors, approximately 260 Gb of sequence data and 120 million or so unique TCR beta sequences from 150 million to 200 million T cells were reported. Roughly 300 gigabases of sequencing data and about 92 million unique TCR sequences made up an early release that covered under 750 HLA-typed donors. The genetic ancestry cluster associated with self-reported Caucasian donors included 70% to 85% of the approximately 400 genotyped donors. The study was designed to test whether signatures of past pathogen exposure could be identified by cataloging public T cell receptors. The study profiled the T cell repertoires of about 640 subjects by immunosequencing and related them to cytomegalovirus serostatus. Besides the first cohort of roughly 700 subjects, a separate validation cohort made up of 120 different subjects was used. To predict cytomegalovirus infection status, the study combined high-throughput TCR immunosequencing, statistical association of individual TCRs with disease status, and machine learning. To study patterns of TCR occurrence, a later analysis re-analyzed previously published TCR beta repertoires from around 660 donors and added high-resolution HLA genotyping. Rather than using new phenotypic data, the later analysis identified candidate immune exposures from TCR beta sequences and from how often those sequences occurred across donors. To decide whether each TCR beta V gene segment behaved as functional or pseudogenic, an earlier analysis of over 500 of the donors relied on high-throughput TCR beta sequencing. Donor age, sex, ethnicity and CMV serostatus were compiled alongside the repertoire data. Genome-wide SNP genotypes for about 55% of the roughly 670 donors were used in a later genetic analysis, which treated that subset as a discovery cohort. All discovery cohort repertoires had been generated on a single sequencing platform. Class I and class II HLA loci were covered by the typing at four-digit resolution. Typing coverage varied by locus: roughly 629-640 donors for A, B, C, DRB1 and DQB1; approximately 520 for DQA1; approximately 570 for DPA1; approximately 490 for DPB1. Several DR-DQ haplotypes were handled as single units for association and clustering because linkage in the cohort was strong. On average, roughly 240,000 unique TCR beta nucleotide sequences were sequenced per donor among a few hundred genotyped donors of the cohort, with roughly 18% of those sequences being non-productive.

The CDR3 has 14 amino acids, counting the end cysteine and phenylalanine. Only the CDR3 DNA stays, 42 bases, in frame from base 1. Trimming at the junction amounts to 2 bases on V and 4 bases on J, and the germline ends lie 9 bases apart. Taken from the germline V gene, the CDR1 and CDR2 loops are SGHTA and FQGNSA. In total, 500 to 700 healthy bone marrow donors made up the cohort. All cohort members were sampled while nominally healthy, although unrecorded immune exposures were likely present. The donor tested CMV seronegative and was one of the 352 seronegative cohort members. A peripheral blood sample was provided by each donor, and peripheral blood mononuclear cells were used for TCR beta sequencing. The Qiagen DNeasy Blood Extraction Kit was used to extract genomic DNA from the blood cell samples. Broader findings and caveats from the paper: About 15 rarely observed V segments, including chromosome 9 orphons, were excluded from the earlier analysis of several hundred of the donors because counts were too low. A later genetic analysis reported fewer N-insertions in productive TCRs among donors in an Asian-associated ancestry cluster than the roughly 640-donor mean. Because the 87-base-pair reads could not distinguish some IMGT-functional V segments, including TRBV6-2 and TRBV6-3, those segments were excluded. Immune exposure information for the cohort was limited to CMV serostatus. Only TCR beta chains were sequenced in this cohort, and the absence of alpha or paired-chain data limited detectable features. A later analysis found that HLA-associated TCR beta chains were more clonally expanded and had lower generation probabilities than equally common non-associated chains. V-gene and J-gene trimming of TCR beta chains was associated with a missense DCLRE1C variant in a later genetic analysis, and the association was replicated in an independent cohort. Broadly in line with IMGT annotations, most TCR beta V segments showed up in productive rearrangements about 87% or about 30% of the time in an earlier analysis of several hundred of the donors. A later analysis associated roughly 17,000 TCR beta sequences with specific HLA alleles at a false discovery rate of 0.05. A later analysis found that TCR association rates varied across HLA loci, with DRB1 alleles showing the most associated TCRs and HLA-C alleles the fewest. Because some donors lacked HLA typing at each locus, the association tests relied only on the typed subset. Presence/absence analyses assumed roughly uniform sequencing depth across donors, an assumption that may not hold. According to a later analysis, most CMV-associated TCR beta chains appeared to be HLA-restricted, and the HLA associations seemed to be driven largely by CMV exposure. In a later analysis, several top co-occurrence clusters were reported to appear linked to parvovirus B19, influenza, CMV and Epstein-Barr virus. The classifier was reported to diagnose cytomegalovirus status with high specificity and sensitivity in both the original cohort and the validation cohort. A further reported finding was that TCR beta sequences accurately predicted the HLA-A and HLA-B alleles for most subjects in the first cohort. It was suggested by the authors that the approach could potentially be generalized to other disease states and immunological phenotypes. The study gave a list of more than 150 TCR beta chains associated with cytomegalovirus. Strong co-occurrence of HLA alleles, especially DR and DQ, made assigning TCR associations to individual alleles difficult. Linkage disequilibrium might explain the correlated functional status among segregating V segments, but an unknown experimental factor could not be excluded. While some public TCRs were present in many individuals, most TCR sequences turned up only very rarely across donors. A cluster of highly shared sequence variants was judged likely to represent a technical artifact of the sequencing pipeline. A few of the identified cytomegalovirus-associated TCR beta chains were confirmed in vitro to be specific for cytomegalovirus antigens.

The TCR comes from a man aged 40-50 years in good health and CMV-seronegative. Here the chain combines TRBV7-2 and TRBJ2-1; a tentative D call is TRBD2 (6 bases match). Sample: PBMCs. The CDR3 reads CASSLKLAYNEQFF. DNA sequence: TGTGCCAGCAGCTTAAAACTAGCTTACAATGAGCAGTTCTTC.